The following is a T cell receptor (beta chain) sequence with its context. Its antigen is undetermined. The sample originates from a study of cytomegalovirus exposure and HLA in healthy donors. Overall study results and limits: Sequencing artifact likely explains a cluster of highly shared sequence variants.

J gave up 6 bases and V 5 bases, and 9 bases lay outside the gene matches. CDR1 is MNHNY and CDR2 is SVGAGI in the germline V gene (reference sequence). This CDR3 has 14 amino acids. PCR primers comprised 60 Vbeta and 13 Jbeta primers. Method: immunoSEQ multiplex PCR; TCRdb's copy keeps in-frame clones and lacks some. The table shows 98,000 or so clones, with around 82% occurring only once. The sequence derives from a woman between 35 and 50 years old in good health and CMV-seronegative. The V and J genes are TRBV6-6 and TRBJ1-1, with TRBD1 matching over 7 bases. What was sequenced was PBMCs. The DNA of the CDR3 is TGTGCCAGCAGTCGACAGGGCGAAGGCCCTGAAGCTTTCTTT. Translated, it gives CASSRQGEGPEAFF.